A selection of T cell receptor beta chains follows, all from one sample in a study of shared clonotypes between healthy human individuals. This table comes from immunoSEQ multiplex PCR, and its TCRdb copy is limited to in-frame clones, with some not included. The data show about 1,900,000 clones, about 95% seen once. Sequencing was performed on naive CD8+ T cells sorted from blood. The receptor source for this set is a man aged 18 to 35 in good health. CDR3s include the opening cysteine and the closing phenylalanine or tryptophan. A D gene is named only where the DNA matches it firmly. Size tells how often a clone was seen (once, few, many) or the class of an expanded clone, and some rows leave it out.

clone size: .
V gene: TRBV4-1
J gene: TRBJ1-1
D gene: .
CDR3 protein: CASSPTFLNTEAFF
CDR3 DNA: TGCGCCAGCAGCCCCACGTTCCTTAACACTGAAGCTTTCTTT

clone size: .
V gene: TRBV5-4
J gene: TRBJ2-1
D gene: TRBD1
CDR3 protein: CASSGTGANEQFF
CDR3 DNA: TGTGCCAGCAGCGGAACAGGGGCAAATGAGCAGTTCTTC

clone size: .
V gene: TRBV20-1
J gene: TRBJ2-1
D gene: .
CDR3 protein: CSAIVDEQFF
CDR3 DNA: TGCAGTGCCATAGTCGATGAGCAGTTCTTC

clone size: .
V gene: TRBV5-6
J gene: TRBJ2-7
D gene: .
CDR3 protein: CASSSKLQGGDEQYF
CDR3 DNA: TGTGCCAGCAGCTCCAAGCTACAGGGTGGAGACGAGCAGTACTTC

clone size: .
V gene: TRBV11-2
J gene: TRBJ2-7
D gene: TRBD2
CDR3 protein: CASSPGTSGTYEQYF
CDR3 DNA: TGTGCCAGCAGCCCCGGGACTAGCGGGACTTACGAGCAGTACTTC

clone size: .
V gene: TRBV5-6
J gene: TRBJ2-7
D gene: .
CDR3 protein: CASSSGPGYYEQYF
CDR3 DNA: TGTGCCAGCAGTTCAGGTCCCGGTTACTACGAGCAGTACTTC

clone size: .
V gene: TRBV7-9
J gene: TRBJ2-3
D gene: .
CDR3 protein: CASSPLATDTQYF
CDR3 DNA: TGTGCCAGCAGCCCCCTAGCGACAGATACGCAGTATTTT

clone size: .
V gene: TRBV27
J gene: TRBJ2-1
D gene: TRBD1
CDR3 protein: CASSSGTVYNEQFF
CDR3 DNA: TGTGCCAGCAGTTCTGGGACAGTCTACAATGAGCAGTTCTTC

clone size: .
V gene: TRBV6-5
J gene: TRBJ1-1
D gene: TRBD1
CDR3 protein: CASSWTGPNTEAFF
CDR3 DNA: TGTGCCAGCAGTTGGACAGGGCCGAACACTGAAGCTTTCTTT

clone size: .
V gene: TRBV29-1
J gene: TRBJ1-1
D gene: TRBD1
CDR3 protein: CSVESADRKGFTEAFF
CDR3 DNA: TGCAGCGTTGAGTCGGCGGACAGGAAAGGTTTCACTGAAGCTTTCTTT

clone size: few
V gene: TRBV7-3
J gene: TRBJ1-1
D gene: .
CDR3 protein: CASSLTEGNTEAFF
CDR3 DNA: TGTGCCAGCAGCTTAACTGAGGGGAACACTGAAGCTTTCTTT

clone size: .
V gene: TRBV5-6
J gene: TRBJ1-2
D gene: TRBD1
CDR3 protein: CASSDGQGGYGYTF
CDR3 DNA: TGTGCCAGCAGCGACGGACAGGGTGGCTATGGCTACACCTTC

clone size: .
V gene: TRBV7-9
J gene: TRBJ1-5
D gene: .
CDR3 protein: CASSNGGGNQPQHF
CDR3 DNA: TGTGCCAGCAGCAACGGGGGGGGCAATCAGCCCCAGCATTTT

clone size: .
V gene: TRBV6-5
J gene: TRBJ1-2
D gene: .
CDR3 protein: CASSYSTGETNYGYTF
CDR3 DNA: TGTGCCAGCAGTTACTCGACGGGGGAGACTAACTATGGCTACACCTTC

clone size: once
V gene: TRBV7-2
J gene: TRBJ1-1
D gene: .
CDR3 protein: CASSPWVLGTEAFF
CDR3 DNA: TGTGCCAGCAGCCCGTGGGTTCTGGGGACTGAAGCTTTCTTT

clone size: .
V gene: TRBV7-9
J gene: TRBJ2-2
D gene: .
CDR3 protein: CASSSTGPTGELFF
CDR3 DNA: TGTGCCAGCAGCTCTACTGGACCCACCGGGGAGCTGTTTTTT